This T cell receptor beta chain was sequenced during a study of CXCR3-negative and CXCR3-positive naive CD8 T cells. Carrying UMI labels, the TRB cDNA libraries were prepared through 5' RACE. Following a re-call of the 5' RACE reads, TCRdb has one entry per CDR3 protein and lacks DNA. In total, the table holds over 40,000 distinct CDR3 sequences. There are 12 residues in the CDR3. Germline CDR1 is SQVTM and CDR2 is ANQGSEA. Sequencing was carried out using naive CXCR3- CD8+ T cells from blood. Subset reported: CD45RO-CCR7+CD27+CD95- naive CD8+ T cells lacking CXCR3 (TNR3-). The chain has TRBV29-1 and TRBJ2-7. The sequence came from a human donor in good health. Some clones in this sample may be carry-over from other donors' samples. CDR3 sequence reads: CSVYTQSYEQYF.